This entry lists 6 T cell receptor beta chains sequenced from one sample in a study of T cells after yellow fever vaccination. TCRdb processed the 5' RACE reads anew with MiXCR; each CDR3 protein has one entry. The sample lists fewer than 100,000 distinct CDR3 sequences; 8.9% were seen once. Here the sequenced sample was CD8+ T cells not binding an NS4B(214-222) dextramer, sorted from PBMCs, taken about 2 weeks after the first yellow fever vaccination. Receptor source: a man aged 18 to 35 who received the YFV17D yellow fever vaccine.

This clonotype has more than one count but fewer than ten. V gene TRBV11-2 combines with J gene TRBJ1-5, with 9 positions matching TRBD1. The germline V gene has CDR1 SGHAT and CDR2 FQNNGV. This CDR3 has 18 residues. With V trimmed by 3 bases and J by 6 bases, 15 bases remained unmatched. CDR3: CASSFLKGQGRRSQPQHF. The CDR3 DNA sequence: TGTGCCAGCAGCTTTCTCAAGGGACAGGGACGGAGGTCTCAGCCCCAGCATTTT.

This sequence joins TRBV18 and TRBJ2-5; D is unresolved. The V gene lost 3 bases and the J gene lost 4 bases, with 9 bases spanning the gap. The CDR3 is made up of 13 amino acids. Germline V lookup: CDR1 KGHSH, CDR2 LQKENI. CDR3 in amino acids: CASSPRTVETQYF. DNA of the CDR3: TGTGCCAGCTCACCCCGAACCGTAGAGACCCAGTACTTC. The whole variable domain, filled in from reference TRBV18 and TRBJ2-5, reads NAGVMQNPRHLVRRRGQEARLRCSPMKGHSHVYWYRQLPEEGLKFMVYLQKENIIDESGMPKERFSAEFPKEGPSILRIQQVVRGDSAAYFCASSPRTVETQYFGPGTRLLVL.

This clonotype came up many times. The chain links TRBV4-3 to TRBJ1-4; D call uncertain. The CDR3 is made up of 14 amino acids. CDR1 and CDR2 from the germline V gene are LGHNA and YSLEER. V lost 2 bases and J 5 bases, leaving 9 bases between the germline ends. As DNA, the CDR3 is TGCGCCAGCAGCCAAAACACGGAAAATGAAAAACTGTTTTTT. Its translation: CASSQNTENEKLFF.

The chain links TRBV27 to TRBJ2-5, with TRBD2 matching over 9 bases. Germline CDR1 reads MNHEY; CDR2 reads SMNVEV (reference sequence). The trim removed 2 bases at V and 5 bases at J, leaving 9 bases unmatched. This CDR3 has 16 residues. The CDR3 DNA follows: TGTGCCAGCAGTTTAAGAGCTAGCGGGGCGGTTGAGACCCAGTACTTC. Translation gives CASSLRASGAVETQYF.

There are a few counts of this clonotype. The CDR3 region has the DNA TGTGCCAGCAGCTCGCCCAGGGGGTCCCTCCCAGATACGCAGTATTTT. Its protein is CASSSPRGSLPDTQYF. V is TRBV7-6 and J is TRBJ2-3, with 7 bases that match TRBD1. Trimming cost V 4 bases and J 4 bases; bases outside gene matches: 11. Germline loops: CDR1 SGHVS, CDR2 FNYEAQ. The CDR3 extends over 16 amino acids.

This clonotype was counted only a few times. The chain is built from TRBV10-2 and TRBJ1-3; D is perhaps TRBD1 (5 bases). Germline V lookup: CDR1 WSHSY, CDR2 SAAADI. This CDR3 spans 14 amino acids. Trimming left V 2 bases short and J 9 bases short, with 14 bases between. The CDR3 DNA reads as TGCGCCAGCAGTGAGAACGGGACGCCGGGCACCATATATTTT. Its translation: CASSENGTPGTIYF.